This is a list of T cell receptor beta chains from one sample in a study of blood T cell repertoires in COVID-19. The protocol was immunoSEQ multiplex PCR, while the TCRdb copy is restricted to in-frame clones and leaves out a portion. The data contain about 100,000 clones, roughly 90% of them singletons. Specimen: peripheral blood. The receptors come from an elderly man with acute or convalescent COVID-19. Each CDR3 is given with its conserved first and last residue. D genes are given only for firm matches. Clone size is shown for a subset of rows, as once, few, many or a class of expanded clone.

size	D	J	V	DNA	CDR3
NA	TRBD1	TRBJ2-2	TRBV5-1	TGCGCCAGCAGTAAGGGACAGGTAGACACCGGGGAGCTGTTTTTT	CASSKGQVDTGELFF
NA	TRBD2	TRBJ2-7	TRBV27	TGTGCCAGCAGTTTACTAGCGGGAGGGCTCGCCGAGCAGTACTTC	CASSLLAGGLAEQYF
NA	TRBD1	TRBJ2-1	TRBV7-9	TGTGCCAGCAGCGACAGGGGTGCCTACAATGAGCAGTTCTTC	CASSDRGAYNEQFF
NA	TRBD1	TRBJ1-3	TRBV6-6	TGTGCCAGCAGTTACTCGACAGGGGGGAACACCATATATTTT	CASSYSTGGNTIYF
NA	TRBD1	TRBJ2-1	TRBV14	TGTGCTTTCTCAGGGGGGACAGGGGGCGAGGAGCAGTTCTTC	CAFSGGTGGEEQFF
NA	NA	TRBJ1-1	TRBV13	TGTGCCAGCAGCTTAAGAGTCGTCGGCACTGAAGCTTTCTTT	CASSLRVVGTEAFF
NA	TRBD1	TRBJ2-3	TRBV24-1	TGTGCCACCAGGGGACAGGCGGGTACAGATACGCAGTATTTT	CATRGQAGTDTQYF
NA	TRBD2	TRBJ2-7	TRBV19	TGTGCCAGTAGTAACCTAGCGGGAGCCTACGAGCAGTACTTC	CASSNLAGAYEQYF
few	NA	TRBJ2-2	TRBV28	TGTGCCAGCAGTTTATTTGATTCTGGAGGGAACACCGGGGAGCTGTTTTTT	CASSLFDSGGNTGELFF
NA	TRBD2	TRBJ2-2	TRBV2	TGTGCCAGCAGTGAAAGGTTGATAGCGGGAGTCACCGGGGAGCTGTTTTTT	CASSERLIAGVTGELFF
NA	NA	TRBJ2-3	TRBV11-2	TGTGCCAGCAGCTTAGGCCTGCAGGGTGGGCGCACAGATACGCAGTATTTT	CASSLGLQGGRTDTQYF
NA	NA	TRBJ1-4	TRBV6-6	TGTGCCAGCTGGGGATCCAGGGCAACTAATGAAAAACTGTTTTTT	CASWGSRATNEKLFF
NA	TRBD1	TRBJ2-2	TRBV19	TGTGCCAGTAGTATGGGACAGGGGCGAGGGGAGCTGTTTTTT	CASSMGQGRGELFF
NA	NA	TRBJ2-2	TRBV5-1	TGCGCCAGCAGCGGGGGGGCCATCAACGGGGAGCTGTTTTTT	CASSGGAINGELFF